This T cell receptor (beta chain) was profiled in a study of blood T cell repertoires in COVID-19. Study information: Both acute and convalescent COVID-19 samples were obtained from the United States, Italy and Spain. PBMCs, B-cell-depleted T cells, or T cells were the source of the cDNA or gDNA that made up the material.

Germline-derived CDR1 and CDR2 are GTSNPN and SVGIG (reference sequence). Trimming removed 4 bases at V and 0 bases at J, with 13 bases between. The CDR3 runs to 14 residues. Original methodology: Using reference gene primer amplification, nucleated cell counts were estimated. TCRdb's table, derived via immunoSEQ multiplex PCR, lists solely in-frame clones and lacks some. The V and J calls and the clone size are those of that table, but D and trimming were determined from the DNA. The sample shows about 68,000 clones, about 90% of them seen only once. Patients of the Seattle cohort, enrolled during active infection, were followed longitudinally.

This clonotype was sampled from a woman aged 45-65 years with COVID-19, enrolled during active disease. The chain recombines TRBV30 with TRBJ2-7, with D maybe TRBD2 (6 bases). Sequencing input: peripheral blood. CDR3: CAWTRGDLSYEQYF. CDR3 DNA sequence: TGTGCCTGGACTCGCGGGGACCTCTCCTACGAGCAGTACTTC.